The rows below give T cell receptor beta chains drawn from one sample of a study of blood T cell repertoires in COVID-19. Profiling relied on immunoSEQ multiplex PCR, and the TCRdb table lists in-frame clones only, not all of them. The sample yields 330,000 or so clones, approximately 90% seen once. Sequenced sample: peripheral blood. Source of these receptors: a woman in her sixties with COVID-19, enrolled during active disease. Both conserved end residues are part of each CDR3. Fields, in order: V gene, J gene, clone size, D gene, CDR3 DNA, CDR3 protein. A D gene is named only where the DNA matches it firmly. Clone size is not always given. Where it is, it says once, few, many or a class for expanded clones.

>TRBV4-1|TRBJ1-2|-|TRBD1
TGCGCCAGCAGCCAAGCCTGGGACAGGGCCTATGGCTACACCTTC
CASSQAWDRAYGYTF
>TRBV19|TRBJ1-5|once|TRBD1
TGTGCCAGTAGTCCCCCCCCCTGGACAGGGGGGAATGGGCAGCCCCAGCATTTT
CASSPPPWTGGNGQPQHF
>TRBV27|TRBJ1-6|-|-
TGTGCCAGCAGTTTTCGGGGACCCCCCCGAGGGGGTTCACCCCTCCACTTT
CASSFRGPPRGGSPLHF
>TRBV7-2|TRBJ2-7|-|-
TGTGCCAGCACCCAGGGGACGTTCGAGGAGCAGTACTTC
CASTQGTFEEQYF
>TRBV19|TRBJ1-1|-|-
TGTGCCAGTAGTACTCTTCGGGGGGGGACTGAAGCTTTCTTT
CASSTLRGGTEAFF
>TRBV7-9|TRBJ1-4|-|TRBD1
TGTGCCAGCAGCAGGGAACAGGGGGGGTATGAAAAACTGTTTTTT
CASSREQGGYEKLFF
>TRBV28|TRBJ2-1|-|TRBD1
TGTGCCAGCAGCACGCTACGGGACAGGGCTTATAATGAGCAGTTCTTC
CASSTLRDRAYNEQFF
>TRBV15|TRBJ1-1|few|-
TGTGCCACCAGCAGAGGCGGGGGTACGGGCGCTTTCTTT
CATSRGGGTGAFF
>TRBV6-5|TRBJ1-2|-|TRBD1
TGTGCCAGCAGTTACTCCACGGGGGGAACAGGGGGAGGCTACACCTTC
CASSYSTGGTGGGYTF
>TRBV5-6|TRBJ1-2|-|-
TGTGCCAGCAGCCGTAATCGCGGACTGTATGGCTACACCTTC
CASSRNRGLYGYTF
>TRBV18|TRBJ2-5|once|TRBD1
TGTGCCAGCTCACCGAAAGACAGGGTCCGCGAGACCCAGTACTTC
CASSPKDRVRETQYF
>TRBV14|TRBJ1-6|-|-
TGTGCCAGCAGCGGCCGGCGGCTCAGGGGATCTTCACCCCTCCACTTT
CASSGRRLRGSSPLHF
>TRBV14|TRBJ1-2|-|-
TGTGCCAGCAGCCAAGTCCGGCCGGGCTATGGCTACACCTTC
CASSQVRPGYGYTF
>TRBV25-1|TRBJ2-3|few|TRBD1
TGTGCCAGCAGTGAATTTGGGGCGGGACAGGCCTTCTTAGATACGCAGTATTTT
CASSEFGAGQAFLDTQYF
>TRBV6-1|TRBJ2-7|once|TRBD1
TGTGCCAGCAGTGCTTCTAGACAGGGGGTTGGAAACGAGCAGTACTTC
CASSASRQGVGNEQYF
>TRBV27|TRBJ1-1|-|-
TGTGCCAGCAGTTTATCGATCAGGCAGGCGAGCACTGAAGCTTTCTTT
CASSLSIRQASTEAFF
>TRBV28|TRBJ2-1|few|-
TGTGCCAGCAGTTTGGATCAGGGGGGACGGGAGCAGTTCTTC
CASSLDQGGREQFF
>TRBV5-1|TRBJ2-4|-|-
TGCGCCAGCAGCCTCGGGGAGAAAAACATTCAGTACTTC
CASSLGEKNIQYF
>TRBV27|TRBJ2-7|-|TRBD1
TGTGCCAGCAGCACTCTGGGGATAGGGGGCCACGAGCAGTACTTC
CASSTLGIGGHEQYF
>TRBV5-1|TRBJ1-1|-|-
TGCGCCAGCAGCTTGATTCCAGAGAACACTGAAGCTTTCTTT
CASSLIPENTEAFF
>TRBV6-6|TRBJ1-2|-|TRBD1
TGTGCCACTCTCTCAGGGGGAACGAACTATGGCTACACCTTC
CATLSGGTNYGYTF
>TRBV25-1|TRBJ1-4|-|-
TGTGCCAGTGCCCGTGGGGGCTACAAGGCAACTAATGAAAAACTGTTTTTT
CASARGGYKATNEKLFF
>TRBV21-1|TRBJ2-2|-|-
TGTGCCAGCCGCAAAGGACGGCACAGTTACACCGGGGAGCTGTTTTTT
CASRKGRHSYTGELFF
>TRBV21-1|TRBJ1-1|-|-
TGTGCCAAAACGGGGGTTGAAAAAACTGAAGCTTTCTTT
CAKTGVEKTEAFF
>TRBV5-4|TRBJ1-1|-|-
TGTGCCAGCAGCTTCAGCCTCCCGGGAGCTGAAGCTTTCTTT
CASSFSLPGAEAFF
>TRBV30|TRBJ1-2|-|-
TGTGCCTGGAGTGGACAGACAGTAACCGTCTATGGCTACACCTTC
CAWSGQTVTVYGYTF
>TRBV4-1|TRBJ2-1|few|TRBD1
TGCGCCAGCAGCCAATGGGACAGGGGGCTTGATGAGCAGTTCTTC
CASSQWDRGLDEQFF
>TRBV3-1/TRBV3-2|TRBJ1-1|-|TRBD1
TGTGCCAGCAGCCCTTGGGGACAGCAAGCTTTCTTT
CASSPWGQQAFF
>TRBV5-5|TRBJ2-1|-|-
TGTGCCAGCAGCTTGGCTCTAGCAGCTTACAATGAGCAGTTCTTC
CASSLALAAYNEQFF
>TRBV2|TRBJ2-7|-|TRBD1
TGTGCCAGCAGGTACGACAGGGGGCGAGGGCAGTACTTC
CASRYDRGRGQYF
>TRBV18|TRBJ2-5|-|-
TGTGCCAGTACAAGTATCCTCCAAGAGACCCAGTACTTC
CASTSILQETQYF
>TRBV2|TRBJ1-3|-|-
TGTGCCAGCAGTGAGGGGAAGGGACTGACCACCTACTCTGGAAACACCATATATTTT
CASSEGKGLTTYSGNTIYF
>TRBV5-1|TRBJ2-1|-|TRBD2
TGCGCCAGCAGCTTGGTCTCAACTAGCGGCAATGAGCAGTTCTTC
CASSLVSTSGNEQFF
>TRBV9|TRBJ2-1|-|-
TGTGCCAGCAGCACCCGGGACAATACCTACAATGAGCAGTTCTTC
CASSTRDNTYNEQFF
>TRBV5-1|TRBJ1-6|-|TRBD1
TGCGCCAGCTCCCGGACAGGGCAAAATTCACCCCTCCACTTT
CASSRTGQNSPLHF
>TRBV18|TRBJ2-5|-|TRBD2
TGTGCCAGCTCATCGGGACTAGTAGAGACCCAGTACTTC
CASSSGLVETQYF
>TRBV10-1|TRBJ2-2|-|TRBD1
TGCGCCAGCAGTCGGGACAGGAACACCGGGGAGCTGTTTTTT
CASSRDRNTGELFF
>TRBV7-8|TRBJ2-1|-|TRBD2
TGTGCCAGCAGCCACCCACTAGCGGGGGGAAGCTCCTACAATGAGCAGTTCTTC
CASSHPLAGGSSYNEQFF
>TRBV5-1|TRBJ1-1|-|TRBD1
TGCGCCAGCAGCTTGAACAGGGGGATGGCTTTCTTT
CASSLNRGMAFF
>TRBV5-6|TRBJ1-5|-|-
TGTGCCAGCAGCTGGGGACACATTAATCAGCCCCAGCATTTT
CASSWGHINQPQHF
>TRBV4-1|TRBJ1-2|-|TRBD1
TGCGCCAGCAGCCAAGTAGGACAGGGATTTGGCTACACCTTC
CASSQVGQGFGYTF
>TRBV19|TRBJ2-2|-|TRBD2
TGTGCCAGTAGTATGCTGGGGGAGGGCACCGGGGAGCTGTTTTTT
CASSMLGEGTGELFF
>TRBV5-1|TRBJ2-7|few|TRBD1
TGCGCCAGCGCGTTGGGACAGATCTACGAGCAGTACTTC
CASALGQIYEQYF
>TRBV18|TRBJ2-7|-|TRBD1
TGTGCCAGCTCAAGGGACAGTTCAAGCGAGCAGTACTTC
CASSRDSSSEQYF
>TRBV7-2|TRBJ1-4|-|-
TGTGCCAGCTCACGTAGTGGGCGACCGACTAATGAAAAACTGTTTTTT
CASSRSGRPTNEKLFF
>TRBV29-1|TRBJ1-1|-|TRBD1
TGCAGCGCCACGGGACAGGGGAACACTGAAGCTTTCTTT
CSATGQGNTEAFF
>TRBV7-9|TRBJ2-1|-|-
TGTGCCAGCAGCTCTCCAGCGAGCTCCTACAATGAGCAGTTCTTC
CASSSPASSYNEQFF
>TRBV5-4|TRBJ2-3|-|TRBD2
TGTGCCAGCAGCCCAGGGACTAGCGGGGGACCGCAGTATTTT
CASSPGTSGGPQYF
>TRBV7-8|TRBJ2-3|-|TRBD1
TGTGCCAGCAGCTTGCCTACAGGGGGAGGCACAGATACGCAGTATTTT
CASSLPTGGGTDTQYF
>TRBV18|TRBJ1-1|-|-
TGTGCCAGCTCAGCAGCGGCCGGGGAGAACACTGAAGCTTTCTTT
CASSAAAGENTEAFF